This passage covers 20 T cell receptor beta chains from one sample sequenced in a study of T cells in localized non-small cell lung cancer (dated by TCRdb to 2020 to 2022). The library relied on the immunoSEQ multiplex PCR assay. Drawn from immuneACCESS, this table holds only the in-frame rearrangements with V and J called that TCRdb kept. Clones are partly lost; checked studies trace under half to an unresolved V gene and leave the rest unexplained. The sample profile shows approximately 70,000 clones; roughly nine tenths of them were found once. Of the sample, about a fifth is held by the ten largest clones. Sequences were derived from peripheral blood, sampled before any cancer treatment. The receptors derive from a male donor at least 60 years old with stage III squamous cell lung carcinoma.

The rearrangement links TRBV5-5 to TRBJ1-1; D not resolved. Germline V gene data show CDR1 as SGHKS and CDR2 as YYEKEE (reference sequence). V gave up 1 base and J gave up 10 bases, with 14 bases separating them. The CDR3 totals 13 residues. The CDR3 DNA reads TGTGCCAGCAGCTTGCAAGTACGAGACGGAGCTTTCTTT. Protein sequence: CASSLQVRDGAFF.

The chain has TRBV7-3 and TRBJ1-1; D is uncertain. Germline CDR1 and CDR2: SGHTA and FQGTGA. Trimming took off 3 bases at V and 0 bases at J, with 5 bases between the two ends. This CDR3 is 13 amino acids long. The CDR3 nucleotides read TGTGCCAGCAGCTTTACGATGAACACTGAAGCTTTCTTT. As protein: CASSFTMNTEAFF.

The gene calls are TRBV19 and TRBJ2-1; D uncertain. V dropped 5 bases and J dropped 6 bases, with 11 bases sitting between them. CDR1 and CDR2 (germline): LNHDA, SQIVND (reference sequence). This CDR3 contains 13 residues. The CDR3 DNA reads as TGTGCCAGTAGTTTCGGACGGGTCAATGAGCAGTTCTTC. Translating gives CASSFGRVNEQFF.

The DNA of the CDR3 is TGTGCCAGCAGTTACTCCGGAGATGGCGTCGACGAGCAGTACTTC. It encodes CASSYSGDGVDEQYF. The genes are TRBV6-5 and TRBJ2-7; D unresolved. CDR1 is MNHEY and CDR2 is SVGAGI in the germline V gene. V dropped 0 bases and J dropped 5 bases, with 14 bases sitting between them. This CDR3 is 15 amino acids long.

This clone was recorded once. CDR3 amino acids: CASSDTPRDSPLHF. The DNA of the CDR3 is TGTGCCAGCTCGGACACACCGAGGGATTCACCCCTCCACTTT. The chain uses TRBV18 and TRBJ1-6, with D perhaps TRBD1 (5 bases). V lost 6 bases and J lost 8, with 14 bases in between. CDR3 length: 14 residues. Germline CDR1 reads KGHSH; CDR2 reads LQKENI.

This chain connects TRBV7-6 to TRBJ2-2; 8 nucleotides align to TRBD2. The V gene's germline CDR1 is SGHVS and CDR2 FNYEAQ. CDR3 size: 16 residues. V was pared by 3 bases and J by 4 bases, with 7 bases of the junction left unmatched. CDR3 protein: CASSLYGTSGTGELFF. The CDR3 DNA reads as TGTGCCAGCAGCTTGTACGGGACTAGTGGCACCGGGGAGCTGTTTTTT.

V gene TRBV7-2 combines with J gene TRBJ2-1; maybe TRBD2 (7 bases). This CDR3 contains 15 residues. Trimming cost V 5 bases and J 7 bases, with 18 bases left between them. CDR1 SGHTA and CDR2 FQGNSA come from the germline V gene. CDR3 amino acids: CASSIRGGAGNEQFF. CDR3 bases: TGTGCCAGCAGCATCCGCGGGGGCGCGGGAAATGAGCAGTTCTTC. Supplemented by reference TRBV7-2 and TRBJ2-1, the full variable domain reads GAGVSQSPSNKVTEKGKDVELRCDPISGHTALYWYRQSLGQGLEFLIYFQGNSAPDKSGLPSDRFSAERTGGSVSTLTIQRTQQEDSAVYLCASSIRGGAGNEQFFGPGTRLTVL.

This chain's CDR3 is CASTRGGLGYGYTF. The CDR3 nucleotides read TGTGCCAGCACCCGTGGGGGGCTGGGCTATGGCTACACCTTC. This chain uses TRBV28 with TRBJ1-2; D may be TRBD1 (6 bases). This CDR3 is built from 14 residues. V was pared by 7 bases and J by 4 bases, with 16 bases between. CDR1 and CDR2 (germline): MDHEN, SYDVKM.

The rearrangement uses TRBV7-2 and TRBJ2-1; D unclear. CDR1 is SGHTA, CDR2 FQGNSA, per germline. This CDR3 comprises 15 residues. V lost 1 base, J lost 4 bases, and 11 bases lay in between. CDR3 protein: CASSLVYEVYNEQFF. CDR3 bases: TGTGCCAGCAGCTTAGTTTATGAAGTATACAATGAGCAGTTCTTC.

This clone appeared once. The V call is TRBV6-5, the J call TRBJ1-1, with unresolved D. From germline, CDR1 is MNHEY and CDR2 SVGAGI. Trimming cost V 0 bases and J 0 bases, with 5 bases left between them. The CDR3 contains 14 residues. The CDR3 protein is CASSYSSVNTEAFF. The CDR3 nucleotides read TGTGCCAGCAGTTACTCGTCCGTGAACACTGAAGCTTTCTTT.

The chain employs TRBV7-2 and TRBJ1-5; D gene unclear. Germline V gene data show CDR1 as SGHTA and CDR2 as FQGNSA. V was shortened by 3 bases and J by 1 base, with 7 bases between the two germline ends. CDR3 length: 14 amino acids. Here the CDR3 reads CASSFIGSNQPQHF. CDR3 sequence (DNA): TGTGCCAGCAGCTTTATCGGAAGCAATCAGCCCCAGCATTTT. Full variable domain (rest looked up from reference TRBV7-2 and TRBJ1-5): GAGVSQSPSNKVTEKGKDVELRCDPISGHTALYWYRQSLGQGLEFLIYFQGNSAPDKSGLPSDRFSAERTGGSVSTLTIQRTQQEDSAVYLCASSFIGSNQPQHFGDGTRLSIL.

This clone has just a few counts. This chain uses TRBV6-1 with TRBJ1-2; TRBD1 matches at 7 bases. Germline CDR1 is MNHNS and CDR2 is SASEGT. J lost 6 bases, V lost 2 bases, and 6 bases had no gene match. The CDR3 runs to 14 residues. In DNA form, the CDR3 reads TGTGCCAGCAGTGAAAACAGGGGAAGGAATGGCTACACCTTC. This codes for CASSENRGRNGYTF.

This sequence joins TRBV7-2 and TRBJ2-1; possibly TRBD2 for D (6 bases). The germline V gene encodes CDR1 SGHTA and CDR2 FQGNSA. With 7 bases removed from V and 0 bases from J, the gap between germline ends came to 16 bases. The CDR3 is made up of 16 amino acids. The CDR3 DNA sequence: TGTGCCAGCACCATACGTGGGGGGAGCTCCTACAATGAGCAGTTCTTC. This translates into CASTIRGGSSYNEQFF.

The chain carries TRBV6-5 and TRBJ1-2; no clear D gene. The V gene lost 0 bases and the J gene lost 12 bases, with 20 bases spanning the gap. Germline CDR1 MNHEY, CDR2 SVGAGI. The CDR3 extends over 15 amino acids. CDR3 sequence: CASSYSRATPGEHTF. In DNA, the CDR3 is TGTGCCAGCAGTTACTCGAGAGCTACCCCCGGGGAGCACACCTTC.

The CDR3 sequence: CASSQGRANTGELFF. CDR3 bases: TGTGCCAGTAGTCAGGGCAGGGCGAACACCGGGGAGCTGTTTTTT. The chain has TRBV19 and TRBJ2-2, with D possibly being TRBD1 (5 bases). The CDR3 runs to 15 residues. V was cut by 5 bases and J by 0 bases, with 10 bases left in between. Germline CDR1 LNHDA, CDR2 SQIVND (reference sequence).

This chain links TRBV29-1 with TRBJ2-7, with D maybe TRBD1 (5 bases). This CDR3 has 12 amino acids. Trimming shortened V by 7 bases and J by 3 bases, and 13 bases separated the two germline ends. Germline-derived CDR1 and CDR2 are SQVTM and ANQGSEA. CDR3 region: CSAQGINYEQYF. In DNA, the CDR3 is TGCAGCGCGCAGGGCATAAACTACGAGCAGTACTTC.

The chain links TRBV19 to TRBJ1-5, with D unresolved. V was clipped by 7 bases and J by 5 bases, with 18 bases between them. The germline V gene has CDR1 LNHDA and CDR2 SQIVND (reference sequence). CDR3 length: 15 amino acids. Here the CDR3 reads CASNLSTGPHQPQHF. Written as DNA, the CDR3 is TGTGCCAGTAATCTTTCGACCGGCCCACATCAGCCCCAGCATTTT. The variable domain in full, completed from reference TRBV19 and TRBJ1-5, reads DGGITQSPKYLFRKEGQNVTLSCEQNLNHDAMYWYRQDPGQGLRLIYYSQIVNDFQKGDIAEGYSVSREKKESFPLTVTSAQKNPTAFYLCASNLSTGPHQPQHFGDGTRLSIL.

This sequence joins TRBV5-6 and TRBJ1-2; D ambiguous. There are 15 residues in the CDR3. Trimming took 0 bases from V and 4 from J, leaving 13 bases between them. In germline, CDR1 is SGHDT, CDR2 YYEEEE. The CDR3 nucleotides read TGTGCCAGCAGCTTGGGACCCGGACTGGTCTATGGCTACACCTTC. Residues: CASSLGPGLVYGYTF.

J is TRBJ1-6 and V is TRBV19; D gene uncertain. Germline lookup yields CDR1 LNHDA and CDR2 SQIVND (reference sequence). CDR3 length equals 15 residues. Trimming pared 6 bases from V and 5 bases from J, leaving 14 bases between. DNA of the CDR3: TGTGCCAGTAGGGGCGACCAAATGGATAATTCACCCCTCCACTTT. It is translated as CASRGDQMDNSPLHF.

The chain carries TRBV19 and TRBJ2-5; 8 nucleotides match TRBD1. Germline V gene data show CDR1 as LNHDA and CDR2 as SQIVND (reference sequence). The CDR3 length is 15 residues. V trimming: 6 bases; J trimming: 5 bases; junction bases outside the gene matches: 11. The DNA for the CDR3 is TGTGCCAGTAGACAGGGGCAGGGGGCTTGGGAGACCCAGTACTTC. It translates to CASRQGQGAWETQYF.